These 9 T cell receptor beta chains came from one sample sequenced in a study of blood T cell repertoires in COVID-19. The assay was immunoSEQ multiplex PCR, and TCRdb's table has in-frame clones only and misses some. Of fewer than 250,000 clones listed, more than 70% are singletons. The sequencing input was peripheral blood. The receptors were sampled from a man between 45 and 60 years old with active or convalescent COVID-19.

This rearrangement joins TRBV29-1 to TRBJ2-3; the D is unclear. Looked up from germline, CDR1 is SQVTM and CDR2 is ANQGSEA. The CDR3 is 14 amino acids. V lost 4 bases to trimming and J lost 1 base, with 12 bases between them. CDR3 sequence reads: CSVAGPRGTDTQYF. CDR3 DNA: TGCAGCGTTGCCGGCCCTCGGGGCACAGATACGCAGTATTTT.

Here the CDR3 reads CASSVGQNSPLHF. The CDR3 coding sequence is TGTGCCAGTAGTGTCGGACAGAATTCACCCCTCCACTTT. This rearrangement joins TRBV19 to TRBJ1-6; tentatively, D is TRBD1 (6 bases). The CDR3 is 13 residues long. V gave up 5 bases and J gave up 7 bases, with 9 bases separating them. Germline CDR1 and CDR2: LNHDA and SQIVND (reference sequence).

The chain links TRBV15 to TRBJ2-5; 7 nucleotides line up with TRBD1. CDR1 and CDR2 (germline): LNHNV, YYDKDF (reference sequence). The CDR3 is 15 amino acids. The V gene end was trimmed by 2 bases and the J gene end by 3 bases; junction bases not matched to a gene: 6. The CDR3 coding sequence is TGTGCCACCAGCAGACTCGGGCAGGGGGAAGAGACCCAGTACTTC. Protein product: CATSRLGQGEETQYF.

This chain connects TRBV6-4 to TRBJ2-1; 7 nucleotides align to TRBD1. The length of the CDR3 is 15 residues. The ends lost 4 bases at V and 5 bases at J; junction bases unmatched: 8. CDR1 is MRHNA and CDR2 is SNTAGT in the germline V gene. CDR3 in DNA: TGTGCCAGCAGTGTACAGGGGCTCGGGAACAATGAGCAGTTCTTC. This translates into CASSVQGLGNNEQFF.

This sequence joins TRBV5-1 and TRBJ2-3; the D gene is possibly TRBD2 (6 bases). V lost 7 bases and J lost 0, with 15 bases in between. This CDR3 is built from 15 residues. The germline gives CDR1 SGHRS, CDR2 YFSETQ. The CDR3 DNA is TGCGCCAGCGGGGGTCTGGCGGGGAGCACAGATACGCAGTATTTT. Protein sequence: CASGGLAGSTDTQYF. Looking up the rest from reference TRBV5-1 and TRBJ2-3 gives the full variable domain: KAGVTQTPRYLIKTRGQQVTLSCSPISGHRSVSWYQQTPGQGLQFLFEYFSETQRNKGNFPGRFSGRQFSNSRSEMNVSTLELGDSALYLCASGGLAGSTDTQYFGPGTRLTVL.

The chain is built from TRBV5-4 and TRBJ1-3; D call uncertain. The CDR3 is made up of 14 amino acids. V dropped 2 bases and J dropped 4 bases, with 10 bases sitting between them. Germline V gives CDR1 SGHNT, CDR2 YYREEE (reference sequence). CDR3 nucleotide sequence: TGTGCCAGCAGCTTTGGCACAACGGGAAACACCATATATTTT. Protein: CASSFGTTGNTIYF.

The V and J genes are TRBV18 and TRBJ2-7; TRBD1 matches 8 bases. Germline lookup yields CDR1 KGHSH and CDR2 LQKENI. Trimming took 5 bases from V and 1 from J; bases not matched to a gene: 4. The CDR3 length is 14 residues. CDR3 DNA sequence: TGTGCCAGCTCAGGACAGGGAGGATCCTACGAGCAGTACTTC. It translates to CASSGQGGSYEQYF.

This clone was detected only a few times. The V and J genes are TRBV12-5 and TRBJ1-1; D gene ambiguous. The CDR3 runs 14 residues. The germline V gene has CDR1 LGHNT and CDR2 FRNRAP. Trimming removed 5 bases from V and 1 base from J, with 11 bases in between. The DNA of the CDR3 is TGTGCTAGTGGTATGGAGTTCGGGAACACTGAAGCTTTCTTT. Amino acids: CASGMEFGNTEAFF.

The chain couples TRBV21-1 to TRBJ2-2; the table's D call, TRBD2, has no DNA check behind it. TRBV21-1 is an annotated pseudogene. There are 13 residues in the CDR3. The CDR3 spells CASSKPTDAWVFF. CDR3 in DNA: TGTGCCAGCAGCAAACCGACTGACGCCTGGGTGTTTTTT.